Below, 25 T cell receptor beta chains from the same sample are listed, as sequenced in a study of blood T cells in healthy people across ages. A second PCR of roughly 7 to 11 cycles used a sample-barcoded 5' primer and a J-beta primer mix. TCRdb itself ran the 5' RACE reads through MiXCR, one entry per CDR3 protein. The table lists about 1.4 million distinct CDR3 sequences, approximately 59% of them singletons. Sequencing used blood. Every receptor here comes from a man aged 18 to 29 in good health.

The chain's CDR3 is CASSQVLGDYEQYF. DNA of the CDR3: TGCGCCAGCAGCCAAGTCCTAGGAGACTACGAGCAGTACTTC. The J gene is TRBJ2-1, the V gene TRBV4-1, with D hard to call. The DNA end is a closer match to TRBJ2-7, so the J assignment may be wrong. CDR1 is MGHRA, CDR2 YSYEKL, per germline. This CDR3 has 14 residues.

V is TRBV6-2 or TRBV6-3 and J is TRBJ2-7; 7 bases match TRBD1. The assigned J gene may be wrong: the sequence end matches TRBJ2-5 better. Germline V gene lookup returns CDR1 MNHEY and CDR2 SVGEGT. This CDR3 has 16 residues. The CDR3 protein is CASSYGGQTQTETQYF. Written as DNA, the CDR3 is TGTGCCAGCAGTTACGGGGGACAGACCCAGACGGAGACCCAGTACTTC.

Note on this clonotype: The junction does not match germline at one end; this may be a read error. CDR3 loop: CASSFGAVRSLNSGYTF. The CDR3, as DNA: TGTGCCAGCAGTTTTGGGGCAGTAAGATCCTTAAACTCTGGCTACACTTTC. This chain links TRBV12-3 or TRBV12-4 with TRBJ1-2; tentatively, D is TRBD1 (5 bases). CDR3 length: 17 amino acids.

This clonotype has just a few counts. The genes are TRBV29-1 and TRBJ2-5, with D possibly being TRBD2 (5 bases). The CDR3 runs to 10 residues. Trimming removed 7 bases from V and 5 bases from J, with 8 bases in between. Per germline, CDR1 SQVTM and CDR2 ANQGSEA. The CDR3 DNA sequence: TGCAGCGGCACTAGGGAGACCCAGTACTTC. The encoded protein is CSGTRETQYF.

This clonotype was counted once. The V gene is TRBV6-5, the J gene TRBJ1-2; D may be TRBD1 (6 bases). Germline CDR1 MNHEY, CDR2 SVGAGI. The CDR3 is 13 amino acids. V was trimmed by 2 bases and J by 8 bases, leaving 12 bases between them. This CDR3 reads CASSYGTQGGYTF. CDR3 nucleotide sequence: TGTGCCAGCAGTTACGGGACCCAGGGGGGCTACACCTTC.

The chain carries TRBV13 and TRBJ1-1; D is unclear. CDR1 is PRHDT and CDR2 is FYEKMQ in the germline V gene (reference sequence). There are 14 residues in the CDR3. Trimming stripped 1 base from V and 0 bases from J, with 6 bases between. The CDR3 nucleotides are TGTGCCAGCAGCTTAGACATCATGAACACTGAAGCTTTCTTT. Translating gives CASSLDIMNTEAFF.

V usage is TRBV20-1 and J usage is TRBJ2-7; D not resolved. CDR1 and CDR2 from the germline V gene are DFQATT and SNEGSKA (reference sequence). The CDR3 spans 14 residues. The CDR3 region is CSPQSRLSSYEQYF. CDR3 sequence (DNA): TGCAGCCCCCAGTCCCGGTTAAGCTCCTACGAGCAGTACTTC.

The chain carries TRBV10-3 and TRBJ2-7; the match to TRBD2 covers 12 bases. This CDR3 region has 14 residues. The germline gives CDR1 ENHRY, CDR2 SYGVKD. The trim removed 8 bases at V and 4 bases at J, leaving 6 bases unmatched. CDR3 loop: CAIGATSGGYEQYF. The CDR3 nucleotides are TGTGCCATCGGAGCGACTAGCGGGGGATACGAGCAGTACTTC.

This clonotype was recorded a few times. The rearrangement joins TRBV29-1 to TRBJ2-1, with 7 positions matching TRBD2. V lost 7 bases to trimming and J lost 7 bases; unmatched junction nucleotides: 13. From germline, CDR1 is SQVTM and CDR2 ANQGSEA. The CDR3 consists of 14 residues. This chain's CDR3 is CSGVGAGAVNEQFF. The CDR3 DNA is TGCAGCGGCGTCGGGGCGGGAGCGGTGAATGAGCAGTTCTTC.

V usage is TRBV12-3 or TRBV12-4 and J usage is TRBJ1-1; 10 bases match TRBD1. V shed 3 bases, J shed 3 bases, and the junction held 1 base outside the gene matches. The CDR3 totals 14 residues. CDR3 sequence reads: CASSFGTGDTEAFF. The CDR3 nucleotides are TGTGCCAGCAGTTTCGGGACAGGGGACACTGAAGCTTTCTTT.

The genes are TRBV20-1 and TRBJ2-1, with 13 bases fitting TRBD2. Trimming cost V 7 bases and J 8 bases; bases outside gene matches: 8. Germline V CDR1 and CDR2: DFQATT, SNEGSKA (reference sequence). The CDR3 is 14 residues long. CDR3 in DNA: TGCAGTGTCCGGACTAGCGGGAGAAGAGATGAGCAGTTCTTC. Translated: CSVRTSGRRDEQFF.

This chain uses TRBV15 with TRBJ2-7, with D perhaps matching TRBD2 (6 bases). Trimming removed 5 bases at V and 3 bases at J, with 20 bases between. There are 16 residues in the CDR3. Germline CDR1 and CDR2: LNHNV and YYDKDF (reference sequence). The chain's CDR3 is CATSVPRERTDYEQYF. CDR3 in DNA: TGTGCCACCAGCGTCCCACGGGAGCGTACGGACTACGAGCAGTACTTC.

This clonotype was seen more than once but under ten times. The chain is built from TRBV21-1 and TRBJ2-7; the table's D gene call, TRBD2, was not cross checked with the DNA. TRBV21-1 is assigned pseudogene status. The CDR3 runs to 18 residues. CDR3 residues: CASIYYGLAGPLASEQYF. Written as DNA, the CDR3 is TGTGCCAGCATCTACTACGGACTAGCGGGACCGTTAGCTAGCGAGCAGTACTTC.

The rearrangement joins TRBV28 to TRBJ2-3, with 7 positions matching TRBD2. The J segment lost 3 bases and the V segment lost 3 bases, leaving 6 bases of the junction unmatched. Germline V gene sequence: CDR1 MDHEN, CDR2 SYDVKM. The CDR3 runs to 15 residues. CDR3 loop: CASSLSVGGTDTQYF. The CDR3 coding sequence is TGTGCCAGCAGTTTGAGTGTGGGGGGGACAGATACGCAGTATTTT.

The chain recombines TRBV6-2 or TRBV6-3 with TRBJ2-1; D is ambiguous. V was cut by 6 bases and J by 6 bases, with 18 bases left in between. The CDR3 contains 15 residues. Germline V CDR1 and CDR2: MNHEY, SVGEGT. CDR3 bases: TGTGCCAGCAGCCCCACGATTCTAGGATCCAATGAGCAGTTCTTC. Translating gives CASSPTILGSNEQFF.

This clonotype has only a few counts. At one of its ends the junction is not consistent with the germline gene, which may arise from a read error. The chain couples TRBV7-9 to TRBJ1-1; the match to TRBD1 covers 8 bases. The germline V gene has CDR1 SEHNR and CDR2 FQNEAQ (reference sequence). This CDR3 comprises 14 residues. The DNA for the CDR3 is TGCGCCAGCAGCCATGAGGACAGGGCCACTGAAGCTTTCTTT. This encodes CASSHEDRATEAFF.

CDR3 DNA: TGTGCCAGCAGTGAATTGAGCCCTACTCATACGCAGTATTTT. Protein product: CASSELSPTHTQYF. V and J are TRBV25-1 and TRBJ2-3; the D is unclear. Trimming left V 1 base short and J 7 bases short, with 12 bases between. There are 14 residues in the CDR3. Germline V gene lookup returns CDR1 MGHDK and CDR2 SYGVNS. Full variable domain (missing parts from reference TRBV25-1 and TRBJ2-3): EADIYQTPRYLVIGTGKKITLECSQTMGHDKMYWYQQDPGMELHLIHYSYGVNSTEKGDLSSESTVSRIRTEHFPLTLESARPSHTSQYLCASSELSPTHTQYFGPGTRLTVL.

The chain employs TRBV21-1 and TRBJ1-1; the D call in the table, TRBD1, was not verified against the DNA. TRBV21-1 is noted as a pseudogene. The CDR3 has 13 residues. DNA for the CDR3: TGTGCCGTTTTACAGGGGCTTAACACTGAAGCTTTCTTT. Translated, it gives CAVLQGLNTEAFF.

This clonotype was picked up many times. The chain has TRBV4-1 and TRBJ1-2; TRBD1 matches 7 bases. The CDR3 covers 14 residues. V gave up 3 bases and J gave up 6 bases; unmatched junction bases: 7. CDR1 and CDR2 (germline): MGHRA, YSYEKL. CDR3 protein: CASSQITGDDGYTF. CDR3 in DNA: TGCGCCAGCAGCCAGATTACAGGGGACGATGGCTACACCTTC.

This chain connects TRBV6-2 or TRBV6-3 to TRBJ2-4, with TRBD1 as a possible D gene (5 bases). The DNA matches TRBJ2-7 better at its end, which makes the J call doubtful. The CDR3 loop spans 13 amino acids. The germline gives CDR1 MNHEY, CDR2 SVGEGT. The CDR3 coding sequence is TGTGCCAGCAGTTATGGCAGGGACTACGAGCAGTACTTC. Translation gives CASSYGRDYEQYF.

The genes are TRBV25-1 and TRBJ1-6; 7 positions match TRBD1. The ends lost 6 bases at V and 9 bases at J; junction bases unmatched: 11. Germline V gives CDR1 MGHDK, CDR2 SYGVNS. There are 15 residues in the CDR3. The CDR3 DNA reads as TGTGCCAGCAGACCTACCGACAGGGTCGGTTCACCCCTCCACTTT. Its translation is CASRPTDRVGSPLHF.

The sample holds one count of this clonotype. This chain uses TRBV25-1 with TRBJ2-7, with 11 bases identical to TRBD1. Germline values: CDR1 MGHDK, CDR2 SYGVNS. The length of the CDR3 is 14 residues. With 4 bases clipped from V and 5 bases from J, the junction kept 4 bases outside the gene matches. CDR3 amino acids: CASSGTGGYHEQYF. The CDR3 DNA reads as TGTGCCAGCAGTGGGACAGGGGGCTATCACGAGCAGTACTTC.

This chain joins TRBV29-1 and TRBJ2-1; D might be TRBD2 (5 bases). This CDR3 region has 12 residues. Trimming stripped 0 bases from V and 7 bases from J, with 7 bases between. In germline, CDR1 is SQVTM, CDR2 ANQGSEA. The CDR3 nucleotides are TGCAGCGTTGAAGAACGGGGAAATGAGCAGTTCTTC. Amino acids: CSVEERGNEQFF.

The table lists this clonotype with a few counts. This chain uses TRBV29-1 with TRBJ2-1; D is ambiguous. With 6 bases removed from V and 10 bases from J, the gap between germline ends came to 10 bases. Germline V gene data show CDR1 as SQVTM and CDR2 as ANQGSEA. There are 10 residues in the CDR3. The CDR3 loop is CSVELYEQFF. CDR3 in DNA: TGCAGCGTCGAGCTGTACGAGCAGTTCTTC.

This chain links TRBV6-6 with TRBJ2-3; D possibly uses TRBD1 or TRBD2 (6 bases each). Looked up from germline, CDR1 is MNHNY and CDR2 is SVGAGI (reference sequence). The CDR3 runs to 15 residues. V was clipped by 3 bases and J by 4 bases, with 14 bases between them. As DNA, the CDR3 is TGTGCCAGCAGTTATGAGGGGGAGGAGGCAGATACGCAGTATTTT. It is translated as CASSYEGEEADTQYF.